This T cell receptor beta chain was sequenced for a study of cytomegalovirus exposure and HLA in healthy donors. PCR used 60 Vbeta primers and 13 Jbeta primers. TCRdb's table, derived via immunoSEQ multiplex PCR, lists solely in-frame clones and lacks some. The table lists 90,000 to 120,000 clones, roughly 82% of them singletons. Only a few counts were recorded for this clone. Its specificity is not known. Study conclusions and caveats: Some TCR beta chains (164 of them) were listed as cytomegalovirus-associated. DRB1 had the most TCR associations and HLA-C the fewest, a later analysis found, with rates varying by HLA locus. Reports described diagnosis of cytomegalovirus status by the classifier as highly specific and sensitive.

CDR3 size: 13 residues. Germline assignment: CDR1 SEHNR and CDR2 FQNEAQ (reference sequence). Trimming stripped 11 bases from V and 2 bases from J, with 12 bases between. This sequence was found in a male donor in good health and CMV-seronegative. Sequencing was performed on PBMCs. This rearrangement joins TRBV7-9 to TRBJ2-2; D not certain. CDR3 protein: CAATSGNTGELFF. The CDR3 bases are TGTGCCGCCACGTCGGGTAACACCGGGGAGCTGTTTTTT.